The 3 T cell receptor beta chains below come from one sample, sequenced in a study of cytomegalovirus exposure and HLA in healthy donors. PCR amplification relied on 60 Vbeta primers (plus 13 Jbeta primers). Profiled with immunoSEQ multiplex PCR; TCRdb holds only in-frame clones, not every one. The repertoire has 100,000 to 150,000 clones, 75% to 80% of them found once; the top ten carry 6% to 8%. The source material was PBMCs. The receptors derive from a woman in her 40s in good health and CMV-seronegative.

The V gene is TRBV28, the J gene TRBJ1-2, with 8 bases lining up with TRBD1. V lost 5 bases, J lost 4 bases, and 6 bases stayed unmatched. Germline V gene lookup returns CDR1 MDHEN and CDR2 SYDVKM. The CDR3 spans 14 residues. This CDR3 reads CASSIRTGRYGYTF. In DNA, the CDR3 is TGTGCCAGCAGTATACGGACAGGGCGCTATGGCTACACCTTC.

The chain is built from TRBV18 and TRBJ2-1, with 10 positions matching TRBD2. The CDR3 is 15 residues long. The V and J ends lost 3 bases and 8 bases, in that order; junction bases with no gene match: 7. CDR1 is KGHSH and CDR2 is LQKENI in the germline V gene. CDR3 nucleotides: TGTGCCAGCTCACCTGGCACTAGCGGGAAGTATGAGCAGTTCTTC. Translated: CASSPGTSGKYEQFF.

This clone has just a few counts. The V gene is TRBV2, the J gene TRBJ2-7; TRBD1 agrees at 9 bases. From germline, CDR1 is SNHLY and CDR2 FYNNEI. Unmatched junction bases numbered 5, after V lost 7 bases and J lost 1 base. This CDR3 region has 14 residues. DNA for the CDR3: TGTGCCAGCAACCGGGACAGGGTGTCCTACGAGCAGTACTTC. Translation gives CASNRDRVSYEQYF.